This note documents a single T cell receptor (beta chain) sequence. This entry is derived from a study of OX40 agonist ivuxolimab in advanced cancers. Study-wide background: The patients' treatment was ivuxolimab, an agonistic anti-OX40 (CD134) antibody. Previous treatment with anti-PD-1, anti-PD-L1 or anti-CTLA-4 therapy was allowed; over 35% had received some. Of the patients, three showed partial responses, one with hepatocellular carcinoma and two with cutaneous melanoma.

Some clones are missing from TCRdb's copy, which holds only in-frame ones; the method was immunoSEQ multiplex PCR. The sample consists of tens of thousands of clones, approximately 81% of them appearing once. CDR1 is SGHAT and CDR2 is FQNNGV in the germline V gene. The CDR3 extends over 15 amino acids. V lost 3 bases and J lost 5; bases outside the gene matches: 9. The gene calls are TRBV11-2 and TRBJ2-5; 7 nucleotides align to TRBD2. This sequence originates from an adult with an advanced solid tumor such as melanoma, head and neck, liver or kidney cancer. The material sequenced was CD4+ or CD8+ T cells sorted from blood, taken in a trial of the OX40 agonist ivuxolimab. CDR3 DNA sequence: TGTGCCAGCAGCTTTGGAGGGAGGGGAAGCGAGACCCAGTACTTC. Amino acids: CASSFGGRGSETQYF.